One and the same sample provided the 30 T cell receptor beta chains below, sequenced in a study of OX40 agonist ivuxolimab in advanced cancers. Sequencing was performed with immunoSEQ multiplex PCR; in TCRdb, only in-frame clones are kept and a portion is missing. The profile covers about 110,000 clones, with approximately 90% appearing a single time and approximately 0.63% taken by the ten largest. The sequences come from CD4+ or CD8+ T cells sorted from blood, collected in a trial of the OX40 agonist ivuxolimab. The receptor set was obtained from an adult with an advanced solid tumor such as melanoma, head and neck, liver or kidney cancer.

The CDR3 DNA reads as TGTGCCAGCTCACCCATGTCAGCCAGCTACAATGAGCAGTTCTTC. Its protein product is CASSPMSASYNEQFF. The V call is TRBV18, the J call TRBJ2-1; D unclear. With 3 bases removed from V and 3 bases from J, the gap between germline ends came to 12 bases. The CDR3 spans 15 residues. Germline V gene data show CDR1 as KGHSH and CDR2 as LQKENI.

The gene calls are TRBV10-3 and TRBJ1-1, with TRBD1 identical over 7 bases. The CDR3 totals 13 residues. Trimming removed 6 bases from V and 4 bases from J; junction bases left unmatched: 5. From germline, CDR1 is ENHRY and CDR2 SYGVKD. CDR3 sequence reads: CAISTGVITEAFF. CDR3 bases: TGTGCCATCAGCACAGGGGTAATCACTGAAGCTTTCTTT.

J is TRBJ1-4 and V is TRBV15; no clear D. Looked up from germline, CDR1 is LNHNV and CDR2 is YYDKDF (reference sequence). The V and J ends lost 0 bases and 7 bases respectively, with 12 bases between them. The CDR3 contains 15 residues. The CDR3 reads CATSRDLVTREKLFF. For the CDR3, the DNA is TGTGCCACCAGCAGAGATCTTGTCACCCGTGAAAAACTGTTTTTT.

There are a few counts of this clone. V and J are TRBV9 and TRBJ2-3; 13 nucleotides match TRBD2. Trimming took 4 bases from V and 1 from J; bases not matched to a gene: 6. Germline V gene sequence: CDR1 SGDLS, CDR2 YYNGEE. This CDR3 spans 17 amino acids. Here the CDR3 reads CASSTGLAGARTDTQYF. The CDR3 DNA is TGTGCCAGCAGCACCGGACTAGCGGGGGCCCGCACAGATACGCAGTATTTT. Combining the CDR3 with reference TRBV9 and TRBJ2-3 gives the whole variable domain DSGVTQTPKHLITATGQRVTLRCSPRSGDLSVYWYQQSLDQGLQFLIQYYNGEERAKGNILERFSAQQFPDLHSELNLSSLELGDSALYFCASSTGLAGARTDTQYFGPGTRLTVL.

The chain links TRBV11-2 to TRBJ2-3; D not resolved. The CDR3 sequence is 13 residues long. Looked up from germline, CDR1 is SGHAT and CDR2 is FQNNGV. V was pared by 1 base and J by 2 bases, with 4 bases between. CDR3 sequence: CASSLGVTDTQYF. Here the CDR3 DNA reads TGTGCCAGCAGCTTAGGGGTCACAGATACGCAGTATTTT.

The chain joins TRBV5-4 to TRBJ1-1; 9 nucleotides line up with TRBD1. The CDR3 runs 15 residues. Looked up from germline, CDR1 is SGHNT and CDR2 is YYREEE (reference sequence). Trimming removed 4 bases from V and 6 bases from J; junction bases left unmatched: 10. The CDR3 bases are TGTGCCAGCAGCCCGCGGACAGGGGCAGTTGCTGAAGCTTTCTTT. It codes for CASSPRTGAVAEAFF.

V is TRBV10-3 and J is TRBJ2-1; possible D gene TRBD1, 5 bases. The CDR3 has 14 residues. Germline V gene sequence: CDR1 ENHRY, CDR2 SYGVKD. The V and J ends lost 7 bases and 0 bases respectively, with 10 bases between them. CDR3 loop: CAIIDDSSYNEQFF. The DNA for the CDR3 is TGTGCCATCATTGACGACAGCTCCTACAATGAGCAGTTCTTC.

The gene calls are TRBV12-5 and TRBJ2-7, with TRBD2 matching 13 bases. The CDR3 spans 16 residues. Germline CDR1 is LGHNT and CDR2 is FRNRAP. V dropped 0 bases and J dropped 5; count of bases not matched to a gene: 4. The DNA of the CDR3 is TGTGCTAGTGGTTTGGTACTAGCGGGGGGGCCCGACGAGCAGTACTTC. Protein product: CASGLVLAGGPDEQYF.

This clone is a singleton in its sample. CDR3 DNA sequence: TGCAGCGGGACCGGAGATACGCAGTATTTT. Its protein product is CSGTGDTQYF. The chain couples TRBV29-1 to TRBJ2-3; D is undetermined. Germline CDR1 SQVTM, CDR2 ANQGSEA. V lost 7 bases, J lost 5 bases, and 7 bases lay in between. This CDR3 is built from 10 residues.

CDR3 coding DNA: TGTGCCAGCAGCCAAGGTTTGGAGCTCCAAGAGACCCAGTACTTC. This sequence encodes CASSQGLELQETQYF. The chain is built from TRBV4-2 and TRBJ2-5; D unclear. The CDR3 length is 15 residues. Germline loops: CDR1 LGHNA, CDR2 YNFKEQ. V shed 1 base and J shed 1 base, with 10 bases lying between them.

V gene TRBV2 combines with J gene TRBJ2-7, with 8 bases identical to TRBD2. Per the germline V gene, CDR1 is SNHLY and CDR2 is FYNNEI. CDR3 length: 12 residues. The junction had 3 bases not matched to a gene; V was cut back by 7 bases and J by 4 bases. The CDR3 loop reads CASKSGGYEQYF. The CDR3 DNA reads TGTGCCAGCAAGTCGGGGGGGTACGAGCAGTACTTC.

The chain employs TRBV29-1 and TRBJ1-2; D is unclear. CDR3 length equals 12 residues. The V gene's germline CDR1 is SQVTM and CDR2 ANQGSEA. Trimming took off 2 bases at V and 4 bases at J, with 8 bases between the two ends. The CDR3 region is CSVELLGYGYTF. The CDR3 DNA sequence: TGCAGCGTTGAACTCCTTGGCTATGGCTACACCTTC. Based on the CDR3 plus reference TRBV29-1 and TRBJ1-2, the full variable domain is SAVISQKPSRDICQRGTSLTIQCQVDSQVTMMFWYRQQPGQSLTLIATANQGSEATYESGFVIDKFPISRPNLTFSTLTVSNMSPEDSSIYLCSVELLGYGYTFGSGTRLTVV.

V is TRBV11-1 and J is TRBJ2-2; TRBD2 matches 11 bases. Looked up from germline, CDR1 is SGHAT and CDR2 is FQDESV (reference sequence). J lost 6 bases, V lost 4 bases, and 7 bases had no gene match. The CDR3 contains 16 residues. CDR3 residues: CASSSLRLAGSGELFF. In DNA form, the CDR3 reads TGTGCCAGCAGCTCACTTAGACTAGCGGGATCCGGGGAGCTGTTTTTT. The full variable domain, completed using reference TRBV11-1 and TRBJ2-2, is EAEVAQSPRYKITEKSQAVAFWCDPISGHATLYWYRQILGQGPELLVQFQDESVVDDSQLPKDRFSAERLKGVDSTLKIQPAELGDSAMYLCASSSLRLAGSGELFFGEGSRLTVL.

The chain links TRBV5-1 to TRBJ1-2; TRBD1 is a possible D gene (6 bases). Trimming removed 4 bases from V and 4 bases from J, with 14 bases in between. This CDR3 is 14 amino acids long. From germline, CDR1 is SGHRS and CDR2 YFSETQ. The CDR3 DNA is TGCGCCAGCAGCCCCTCGACAGGAACCTATGGCTACACCTTC. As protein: CASSPSTGTYGYTF.

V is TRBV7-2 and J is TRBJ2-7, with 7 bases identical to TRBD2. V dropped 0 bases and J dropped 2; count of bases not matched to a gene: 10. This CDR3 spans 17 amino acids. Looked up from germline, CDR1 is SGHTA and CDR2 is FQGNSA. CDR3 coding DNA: TGTGCCAGCAGCTTAGCGCACGGACTAGTGGGGACCTACGAGCAGTACTTC. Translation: CASSLAHGLVGTYEQYF.

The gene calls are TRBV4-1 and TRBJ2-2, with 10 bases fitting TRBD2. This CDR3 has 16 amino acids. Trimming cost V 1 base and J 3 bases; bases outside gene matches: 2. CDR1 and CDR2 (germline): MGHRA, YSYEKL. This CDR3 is CASSQGTSGYTGELFF. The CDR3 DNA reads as TGCGCCAGCAGCCAAGGGACTAGCGGCTACACCGGGGAGCTGTTTTTT.

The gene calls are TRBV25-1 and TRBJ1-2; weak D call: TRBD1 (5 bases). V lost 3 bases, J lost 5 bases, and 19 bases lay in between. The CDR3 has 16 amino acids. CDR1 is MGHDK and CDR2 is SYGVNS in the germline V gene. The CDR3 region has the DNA TGTGCCAGCAGTGATACCTCCCAGGGAACCTTTTATGGCTACACCTTC. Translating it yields CASSDTSQGTFYGYTF.

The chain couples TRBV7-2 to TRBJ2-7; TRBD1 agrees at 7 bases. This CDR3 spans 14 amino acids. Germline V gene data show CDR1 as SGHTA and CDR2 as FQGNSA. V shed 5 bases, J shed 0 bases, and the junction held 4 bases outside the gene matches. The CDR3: CASSPGQVSYEQYF. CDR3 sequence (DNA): TGTGCCAGCAGCCCAGGACAGGTCTCCTACGAGCAGTACTTC. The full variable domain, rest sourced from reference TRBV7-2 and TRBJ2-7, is GAGVSQSPSNKVTEKGKDVELRCDPISGHTALYWYRQSLGQGLEFLIYFQGNSAPDKSGLPSDRFSAERTGGSVSTLTIQRTQQEDSAVYLCASSPGQVSYEQYFGPGTRLTVT.

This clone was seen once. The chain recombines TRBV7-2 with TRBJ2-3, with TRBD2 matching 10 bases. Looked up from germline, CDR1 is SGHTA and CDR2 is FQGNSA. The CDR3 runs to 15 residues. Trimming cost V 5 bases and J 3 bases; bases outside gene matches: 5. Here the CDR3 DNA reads TGTGCCAGCAGCCCAAGGACTAGCGGAACAGATACGCAGTATTTT. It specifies CASSPRTSGTDTQYF.

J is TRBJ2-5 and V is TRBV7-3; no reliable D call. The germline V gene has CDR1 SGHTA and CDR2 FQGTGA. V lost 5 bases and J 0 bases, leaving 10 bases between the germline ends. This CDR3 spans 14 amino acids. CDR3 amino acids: CASSPGPYQETQYF. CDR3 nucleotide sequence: TGTGCCAGCAGCCCGGGTCCGTACCAAGAGACCCAGTACTTC.

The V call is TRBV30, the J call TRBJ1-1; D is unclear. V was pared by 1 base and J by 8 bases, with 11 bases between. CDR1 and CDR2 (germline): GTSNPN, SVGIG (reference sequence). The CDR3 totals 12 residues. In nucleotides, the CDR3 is TGTGCCTGGAGTGGGTCGGTTCGGGAAGCTTTCTTT. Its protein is CAWSGSVREAFF.

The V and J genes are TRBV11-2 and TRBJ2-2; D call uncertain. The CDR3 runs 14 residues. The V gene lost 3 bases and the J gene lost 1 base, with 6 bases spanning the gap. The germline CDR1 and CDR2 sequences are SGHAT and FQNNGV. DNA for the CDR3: TGTGCCAGCAGCTTTTCTGGGAACACCGGGGAGCTGTTTTTT. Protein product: CASSFSGNTGELFF.

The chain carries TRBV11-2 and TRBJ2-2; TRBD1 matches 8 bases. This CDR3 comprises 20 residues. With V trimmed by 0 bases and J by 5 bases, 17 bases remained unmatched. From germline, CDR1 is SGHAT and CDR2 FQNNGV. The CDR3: CASSLDLGFSGRGRTGELFF. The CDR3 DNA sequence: TGTGCCAGCAGCTTAGATTTGGGGTTTTCTGGCAGGGGGCGAACCGGGGAGCTGTTTTTT.

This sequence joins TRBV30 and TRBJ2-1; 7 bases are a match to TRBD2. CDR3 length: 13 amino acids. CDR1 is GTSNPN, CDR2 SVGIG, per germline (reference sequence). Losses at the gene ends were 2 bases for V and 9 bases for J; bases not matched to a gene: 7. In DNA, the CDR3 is TGTGCCTGGAGTAGTGCGCGGGAGACTGAGCAGTTCTTC. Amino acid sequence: CAWSSARETEQFF.

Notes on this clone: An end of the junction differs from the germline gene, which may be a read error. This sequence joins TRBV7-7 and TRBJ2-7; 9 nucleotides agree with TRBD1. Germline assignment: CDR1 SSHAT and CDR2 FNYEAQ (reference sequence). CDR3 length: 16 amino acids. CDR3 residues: CASSLSPGQGSHEQYF. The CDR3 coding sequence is TGTGCTAGCAGCTTAAGCCCGGGACAGGGTTCCCACGAGCAGTACTTC. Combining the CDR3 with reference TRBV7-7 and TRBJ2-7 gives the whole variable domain GAGVSQSPRYKVTKRGQDVTLRCDPISSHATLYWYQQALGQGPEFLTYFNYEAQPDKSGLPSDRFSAERPEGSISTLTIQRTEQRDSAMYRCASSLSPGQGSHEQYFGPGTRLTVT.

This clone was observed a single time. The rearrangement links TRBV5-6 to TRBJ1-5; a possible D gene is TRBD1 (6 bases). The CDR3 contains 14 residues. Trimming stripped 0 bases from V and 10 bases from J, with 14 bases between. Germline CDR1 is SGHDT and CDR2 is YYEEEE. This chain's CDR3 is CASSLGQVSQPQHF. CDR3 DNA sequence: TGTGCCAGCAGCTTGGGACAGGTTTCACAACCCCAGCATTTT.

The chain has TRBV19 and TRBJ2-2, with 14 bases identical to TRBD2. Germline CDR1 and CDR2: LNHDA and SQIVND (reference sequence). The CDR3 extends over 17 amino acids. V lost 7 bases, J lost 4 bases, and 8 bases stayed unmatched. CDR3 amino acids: CASTKTGTSGSTGELFF. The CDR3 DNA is TGTGCCAGTACCAAGACCGGGACTAGCGGGAGCACCGGGGAGCTGTTTTTT. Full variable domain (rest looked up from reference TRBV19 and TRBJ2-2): DGGITQSPKYLFRKEGQNVTLSCEQNLNHDAMYWYRQDPGQGLRLIYYSQIVNDFQKGDIAEGYSVSREKKESFPLTVTSAQKNPTAFYLCASTKTGTSGSTGELFFGEGSRLTVL.

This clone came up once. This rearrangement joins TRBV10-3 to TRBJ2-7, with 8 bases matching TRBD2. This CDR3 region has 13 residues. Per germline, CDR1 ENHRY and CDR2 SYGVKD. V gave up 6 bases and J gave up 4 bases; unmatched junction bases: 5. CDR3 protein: CAIRGTGGYEQYF. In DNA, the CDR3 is TGTGCCATCAGGGGAACGGGAGGGTACGAGCAGTACTTC.

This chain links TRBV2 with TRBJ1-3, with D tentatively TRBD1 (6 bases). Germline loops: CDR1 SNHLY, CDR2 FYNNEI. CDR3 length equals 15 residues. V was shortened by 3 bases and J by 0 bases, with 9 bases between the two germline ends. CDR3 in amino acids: CASSDRGGSGNTIYF. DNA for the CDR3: TGTGCCAGCAGTGATAGAGGGGGCTCTGGAAACACCATATATTTT.

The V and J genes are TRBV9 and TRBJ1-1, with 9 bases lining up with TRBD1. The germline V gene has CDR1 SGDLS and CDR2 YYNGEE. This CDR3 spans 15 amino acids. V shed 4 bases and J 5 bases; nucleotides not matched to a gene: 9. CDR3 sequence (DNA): TGTGCCAGCAGCCCAGTTGACAGGGGGTGGACTGAAGCTTTCTTT. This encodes CASSPVDRGWTEAFF.